The 26 T cell receptor beta chains listed next were all sequenced from one sample in a study of cytomegalovirus exposure and HLA in healthy donors. The study ran its PCR with 60 Vbeta and 13 Jbeta primers. The protocol was immunoSEQ multiplex PCR, while the TCRdb copy is restricted to in-frame clones and leaves out a portion. Of more than 80,000 clones listed, 75% to 85% were seen once; the top ten hold about 1.6%. The sequenced sample consisted of PBMCs. The receptors originated from a man between 50 and 59 years old in good health and CMV-seronegative.

The chain links TRBV5-5 to TRBJ2-7; TRBD2 matches 13 bases. Germline V lookup: CDR1 SGHKS, CDR2 YYEKEE (reference sequence). With 4 bases clipped from V and 6 bases from J, the junction kept 4 bases outside the gene matches. The CDR3 is 14 amino acids. The CDR3 region has the DNA TGTGCCAGCAGCCGGACTAGCGGGGGTTCCGAGCAGTACTTC. It yields the protein CASSRTSGGSEQYF.

The chain joins TRBV10-3 to TRBJ2-1; TRBD2 matches 7 bases. This CDR3 contains 11 residues. Germline V CDR1 and CDR2: ENHRY, SYGVKD. Trimming at V came to 11 bases and at J to 4 bases, leaving 2 bases not matched to a gene. CDR3 sequence reads: CAHGGYNEQFF. The DNA of the CDR3 is TGTGCCCACGGGGGGTACAATGAGCAGTTCTTC.

This chain's CDR3 is CASSPTGPDTQYF. The CDR3 nucleotides read TGTGCCAGCAGTCCGACAGGGCCAGATACGCAGTATTTT. The J gene is TRBJ2-3, the V gene TRBV27, with 7 bases lining up with TRBD1. V dropped 5 bases and J dropped 4; count of bases not matched to a gene: 3. Looked up from germline, CDR1 is MNHEY and CDR2 is SMNVEV (reference sequence). The CDR3 spans 13 residues.

This chain uses TRBV7-6 with TRBJ2-7; a possible D gene is TRBD2 (5 bases). CDR3 length: 13 amino acids. Trimming stripped 1 base from V and 4 bases from J, with 8 bases between. Germline V gene lookup returns CDR1 SGHVS and CDR2 FNYEAQ. CDR3 sequence: CASSLGRGYEQYF. DNA of the CDR3: TGTGCCAGCAGCTTAGGGAGAGGGTACGAGCAGTACTTC.

This sequence joins TRBV19 and TRBJ1-2, with 7 bases aligning to TRBD1. The CDR3 totals 13 residues. Germline trimming cut 4 bases from V and 8 bases from J; bases unmatched to any gene: 7. The V gene's germline CDR1 is LNHDA and CDR2 SQIVND (reference sequence). In nucleotides, the CDR3 is TGTGCCAGTAGTAGGGACAGACTTCTGGGCTACACCTTC. As protein: CASSRDRLLGYTF.

The rearrangement uses TRBV29-1 and TRBJ1-2; D gene ambiguous. Deletions cut 7 bases from V and 0 bases from J, with 18 bases between. The germline V gene encodes CDR1 SQVTM and CDR2 ANQGSEA. The CDR3 runs to 15 residues. CDR3 nucleotide sequence: TGCAGCGCCCTCTCCCCCTCGGGAGCTAACTATGGCTACACCTTC. Its translation: CSALSPSGANYGYTF.

V is TRBV19 and J is TRBJ1-2; TRBD1 agrees at 7 bases. The ends lost 1 base at V and 4 bases at J; junction bases unmatched: 12. The CDR3 is 17 residues long. Per the germline V gene, CDR1 is LNHDA and CDR2 is SQIVND (reference sequence). As DNA, the CDR3 is TGTGCCAGTAGTATAGGTCGGACAGGCCAAATCGGCTATGGCTACACCTTC. Its translation: CASSIGRTGQIGYGYTF.

The chain combines TRBV4-3 with TRBJ1-5; D gene ambiguous. Trimming pared 0 bases from V and 11 bases from J, leaving 17 bases between. CDR3 length: 15 residues. Germline CDR1 and CDR2: LGHNA and YSLEER. The CDR3 bases are TGCGCCAGCAGCCAAGAGAGGGCACCGACATCCGCCCAGCATTTT. It is translated as CASSQERAPTSAQHF.

The chain employs TRBV10-3 and TRBJ2-3; D is undetermined. V was clipped by 3 bases and J by 2 bases, with 9 bases between them. The germline V gene has CDR1 ENHRY and CDR2 SYGVKD. The CDR3 has 14 residues. The CDR3 region has the DNA TGTGCCATCAGTGATCTCCAGATCACAGATACGCAGTATTTT. It is translated as CAISDLQITDTQYF.

This sequence joins TRBV19 and TRBJ2-2, with D uncertain. V shed 7 bases and J shed 4 bases, with 16 bases lying between them. This CDR3 spans 15 amino acids. Germline V lookup: CDR1 LNHDA, CDR2 SQIVND (reference sequence). This CDR3 is CASIRSGSGTGELFF. The CDR3 nucleotides are TGTGCCAGTATTAGGTCGGGTTCTGGCACCGGGGAGCTGTTTTTT.

V usage is TRBV18 and J usage is TRBJ1-1; 8 bases match TRBD1. From germline, CDR1 is KGHSH and CDR2 LQKENI. The CDR3 loop spans 16 amino acids. Germline trimming cut 5 bases from V and 0 bases from J; bases unmatched to any gene: 8. CDR3 bases: TGTGCCAGCTCAGCCGGGACAGGCGACCTGAACACTGAAGCTTTCTTT. This codes for CASSAGTGDLNTEAFF.

The gene calls are TRBV2 and TRBJ1-2; no firm D call. The CDR3 consists of 13 residues. The germline V gene has CDR1 SNHLY and CDR2 FYNNEI. Trimming pared 7 bases from V and 8 bases from J, leaving 17 bases between. The CDR3 bases are TGTGCCAGCATCTTCGAGGACTCTTCCGGCTACACCTTC. It codes for CASIFEDSSGYTF.

This sequence joins TRBV5-4 and TRBJ1-6; D call uncertain. This CDR3 contains 14 residues. Trimming pared 5 bases from V and 14 bases from J, leaving 20 bases between. Germline V gives CDR1 SGHNT, CDR2 YYREEE (reference sequence). CDR3: CASRREVGQETLHF. The CDR3 DNA reads TGTGCCAGCAGACGGGAGGTTGGGCAGGAAACCCTCCACTTT.

V and J are TRBV2 and TRBJ1-1; D uncertain. The CDR3 totals 14 residues. V was trimmed by 0 bases and J by 1 base, leaving 6 bases between them. Germline assignment: CDR1 SNHLY and CDR2 FYNNEI. The CDR3 DNA reads as TGTGCCAGCAGTGAAGCGGTCGGGAACACTGAAGCTTTCTTT. This codes for CASSEAVGNTEAFF. Full variable domain (outside the CDR3, taken from reference TRBV2 and TRBJ1-1): EPEVTQTPSHQVTQMGQEVILRCVPISNHLYFYWYRQILGQKVEFLVSFYNNEISEKSEIFDDQFSVERPDGSNFTLKIRSTKLEDSAMYFCASSEAVGNTEAFFGQGTRLTVV.

J is TRBJ1-1 and V is TRBV28, with D uncertain. The CDR3 is 11 residues long. Trimming left V 6 bases short and J 2 bases short, with 4 bases between. Germline CDR1 MDHEN, CDR2 SYDVKM. For the CDR3, the DNA is TGTGCCAGCAGCCAAAACACTGAAGCTTTCTTT. It specifies CASSQNTEAFF.

The CDR3 loop reads CASSLRAGGYNEQFF. In DNA form, the CDR3 reads TGTGCCAGCAGCTTAAGAGCGGGGGGTTACAATGAGCAGTTCTTC. The gene calls are TRBV7-3 and TRBJ2-1; TRBD2 aligns across 9 bases. Germline CDR1 is SGHTA and CDR2 is FQGTGA. This CDR3 comprises 15 residues. The J segment lost 4 bases and the V segment lost 1 base, leaving 2 bases of the junction unmatched.

The V and J genes are TRBV7-2 and TRBJ2-3, with 9 bases that match TRBD2. The J segment lost 4 bases and the V segment lost 6 bases, leaving 17 bases of the junction unmatched. This CDR3 comprises 18 residues. Germline lookup yields CDR1 SGHTA and CDR2 FQGNSA. In DNA form, the CDR3 reads TGTGCCAGCAGTTCCGGGACTAGCTCCCCCCTTAGCCCAGATACGCAGTATTTT. Encoded protein: CASSSGTSSPLSPDTQYF.

This chain connects TRBV7-9 to TRBJ1-2; TRBD1 aligns across 11 bases. Germline lookup yields CDR1 SEHNR and CDR2 FQNEAQ (reference sequence). The CDR3 loop spans 15 amino acids. With V trimmed by 1 base and J by 2 bases, 0 bases remained unmatched. CDR3 region: CASSLGTGGNYGYTF. For the CDR3, the DNA is TGTGCCAGCAGCTTAGGGACAGGGGGCAACTATGGCTACACCTTC.

The chain uses TRBV5-1 and TRBJ1-6; 8 bases match TRBD1. Trimming removed 0 bases from V and 10 bases from J; junction bases left unmatched: 3. Germline V gene lookup returns CDR1 SGHRS and CDR2 YFSETQ. This CDR3 contains 14 residues. CDR3 region: CASSLGDRRSPLHF. The CDR3, as DNA: TGCGCCAGCAGCTTGGGGGACAGGAGGTCACCCCTCCACTTT.

This clone has only a few counts. The rearrangement links TRBV5-1 to TRBJ2-2; perhaps TRBD2 as D (6 bases). V was pared by 4 bases and J by 2 bases, with 9 bases between. Germline V lookup: CDR1 SGHRS, CDR2 YFSETQ. The CDR3 covers 14 residues. CDR3 sequence reads: CASSPGTNTGELFF. In DNA form, the CDR3 reads TGCGCCAGCAGCCCCGGGACTAACACCGGGGAGCTGTTTTTT.

This clone was seen a few times. The V call is TRBV6-1, the J call TRBJ1-4; the D gene is possibly TRBD1 (5 bases). The germline CDR1 and CDR2 sequences are MNHNS and SASEGT. The CDR3 is 13 amino acids. V lost 4 bases and J lost 7, with 10 bases in between. The CDR3 here is CASSGRGSEKLFF. In DNA form, the CDR3 reads TGTGCCAGCAGTGGGAGGGGCAGTGAAAAACTGTTTTTT.

The V gene is TRBV5-8, the J gene TRBJ1-5; 7 nucleotides match TRBD1. In germline, CDR1 is SGHTS, CDR2 YDEGEE. The CDR3 consists of 15 residues. V gave up 4 bases and J gave up 4 bases; unmatched junction bases: 8. Here the CDR3 DNA reads TGTGCCAGCAGCGTCGGGACAGAGGGAAATCAGCCCCAGCATTTT. Protein: CASSVGTEGNQPQHF.

V gene TRBV27 combines with J gene TRBJ2-4, with TRBD2 matching 14 bases. The CDR3 has 18 amino acids. J lost 1 base, V lost 6 bases, and 8 bases had no gene match. Germline CDR1 reads MNHEY; CDR2 reads SMNVEV (reference sequence). CDR3 in amino acids: CASSGTSGGQGAKNIQYF. In DNA, the CDR3 is TGTGCCAGCAGCGGGACTAGCGGGGGCCAAGGGGCCAAAAACATTCAGTACTTC.

The V and J genes are TRBV7-9 and TRBJ2-7, with D perhaps TRBD2 (5 bases). This CDR3 has 15 amino acids. V was trimmed by 5 bases and J by 4 bases, leaving 18 bases between them. Germline CDR1 reads SEHNR; CDR2 reads FQNEAQ (reference sequence). CDR3 DNA sequence: TGTGCCAGCAGCAAGGCGGGCCTTACCGGATACGAGCAGTACGTC. Its protein is CASSKAGLTGYEQYV.

This clone was counted a few times. This chain's CDR3 is CASSRDRATDTQYF. As DNA, the CDR3 is TGTGCCAGCAGCCGCGACAGAGCTACAGATACGCAGTATTTT. The V call is TRBV14, the J call TRBJ2-3; weak D call: TRBD1 (5 bases). Trimming pared 4 bases from V and 3 bases from J, leaving 11 bases between. The CDR3 consists of 14 residues. Germline-derived CDR1 and CDR2 are SGHDN and FVKESK.

V is TRBV5-1 and J is TRBJ2-2; 11 bases fit TRBD1. The CDR3 spans 15 residues. Trimming took 3 bases from V and 6 from J; bases not matched to a gene: 4. Germline assignment: CDR1 SGHRS and CDR2 YFSETQ. CDR3 in DNA: TGCGCCAGCAGCTCCGGACAGGGGGCCGCCGGGGAGCTGTTTTTT. Protein: CASSSGQGAAGELFF.